This T cell receptor (beta chain) was found in a study of OX40 agonist ivuxolimab in advanced cancers. On the study more broadly: Ivuxolimab, which patients received intravenously every 2 weeks, was dosed at 0.01 to 10 mg/kg.

This clone was detected only once. Antigen specificity is unknown. Overall study findings and caveats: At 0.1 to 3.0 mg/kg, CD4+ and CD8+ blood T cells expanded clonally by week 6. There were, on average, more expanded clones in CD8+ T cells than in CD4+. Also showing low normalized T-cell clonal expansion were some of the nonresponders.

This CDR3 is built from 15 residues. The germline CDR1 and CDR2 sequences are SNHLY and FYNNEI. Trimming pared 3 bases from V and 8 bases from J, leaving 17 bases between. TCRdb's table, derived via immunoSEQ multiplex PCR, lists solely in-frame clones and lacks some. Of roughly 100,000 clones listed, about 92% were seen once; the top ten hold around 1.5%. The clonotype comes from an adult with an advanced solid tumor such as melanoma, head and neck, liver or kidney cancer. This rearrangement joins TRBV2 to TRBJ1-5; D uncertain. The sample here was CD4+ or CD8+ T cells sorted from blood, taken in a trial of the OX40 agonist ivuxolimab. In DNA, the CDR3 is TGTGCCAGCAGTGAGCCCCTGGGTCAGGTGGAGCCCCAGCATTTT. Its protein product is CASSEPLGQVEPQHF.